These 32 T cell receptor beta chains came from one sample sequenced in a study of Graves' ophthalmopathy and Graves' hyperthyroidism (dated by TCRdb to the late 2010s). The instrument given in TCRdb is Illumina HiSeq 2000. For repertoire sequencing, TCR beta CDR3 regions were amplified from RNA transcripts. The first round was an RT-PCR using HTBI primers with the Qiagen OneStep RT-PCR kit, and this first round was followed by a second-round multiplex PCR, then size selection and purification. In-frame beta chains were kept once TCRdb had trimmed the public reads at Q25 with fastp and called clones with MiXCR. Each entry is one CDR3 protein sequence, shown with its most common DNA and genes. This sample gives 40,000 to 45,000 distinct CDR3 sequences in total; more than 45% of them show up just once. In total, the top ten clones hold around 20% of the sample. Input material: peripheral blood. These TCRs come from an adult man with Graves' ophthalmopathy.

Comment on this clonotype: A much larger clonotype is one base distant, so this may be a read error. J is TRBJ1-6 and V is TRBV9; the D gene is possibly TRBD1 (5 bases). Germline CDR1 and CDR2: SGDLS and YYNGEE. The CDR3 length is 15 residues. Deletions cut 4 bases from V and 7 bases from J, with 15 bases between. The CDR3 DNA follows: TGTGCCAGCAGCCAAGTTCGAGGGGCAAATTCACCCCTCCACTTT. Its protein product is CASSQVRGANSPLHF.

About this clonotype: The conserved phenylalanine or tryptophan is not found at the CDR3 terminus, so this likely reflects a read error. Because the CDR3's place on the DNA is in doubt, the DNA is left out and the CDR3 is given as listed by TCRdb. The rearrangement joins TRBV12-3 or TRBV12-4 to TRBJ2-5; the listed D gene, TRBD2, was not tested against the DNA. Ends included, the CDR3 has 8 residues. Here the CDR3 reads CASSLLAG.

In its sample, this clonotype was seen many times. The V and J genes are TRBV6-5 and TRBJ2-1; 8 bases map to TRBD2. The CDR3 totals 15 residues. J lost 2 bases, V lost 10 bases, and 10 bases had no gene match. Per the germline V gene, CDR1 is MNHEY and CDR2 is SVGAGI. CDR3 DNA sequence: TGTGCCACAAGGGACCGGGAGGGGCCCTACAATGAGCAGTTCTTC. Its protein product is CATRDREGPYNEQFF.

This clonotype occurred many times. The V call is TRBV6-2 or TRBV6-3, the J call TRBJ2-7; D not certain. Looked up from germline, CDR1 is MNHEY and CDR2 is SVGEGT. The CDR3 extends over 11 amino acids. Trimming left V 8 bases short and J 12 bases short, with 17 bases between. For the CDR3, the DNA is TGTGCCAGCCTCGCCAGGACGGTTGGGTACGTC. Residues: CASLARTVGYV.

This clonotype was counted at least ten times. The CDR3 DNA sequence: TGTGCCAGCAGTTTAGGGGGGTCCGGAAACACCATATATTTT. Translating it yields CASSLGGSGNTIYF. The rearrangement joins TRBV12-3 or TRBV12-4 to TRBJ1-3, with a possible D match to TRBD1 (5 bases). Trimming pared 1 base from V and 4 bases from J, leaving 8 bases between. The CDR3 totals 14 residues.

The count of this clonotype is one. The V gene is TRBV7-6, the J gene TRBJ2-7; no definite D call. CDR3 length: 12 amino acids. The germline V gene has CDR1 SGHVS and CDR2 FNYEAQ. V was clipped by 5 bases and J by 6 bases, with 11 bases between them. The CDR3 DNA reads TGTGCCAGCAGCCCAGATGGATGCGAGCAGTACGTC. Translated, it gives CASSPDGCEQYV.

This chain joins TRBV7-3 and TRBJ1-6; D is unclear. Germline loops: CDR1 SGHTA, CDR2 FQGTGA. The V end was cut by 6 bases, the J end by 9 bases, with 12 bases between. The CDR3 has 13 residues. The CDR3, as DNA: TGTGCCAGCAGGACGAAGCACGGTTCACCCCTCCACTTT. Translating it yields CASRTKHGSPLHF. Supplemented by reference TRBV7-3 and TRBJ1-6, the full variable domain reads GAGVSQTPSNKVTEKGKYVELRCDPISGHTALYWYRQSLGQGPEFLIYFQGTGAADDSGLPNDRFFAVRPEGSVSTLKIQRTERGDSAVYLCASRTKHGSPLHFGNGTRLTVT.

By proportion, this clonotype is medium-sized. The chain employs TRBV25-1 and TRBJ1-3; D is undetermined. CDR1 and CDR2 (germline): MGHDK, SYGVNS. The CDR3 contains 16 residues. Trimming removed 6 bases at V and 0 bases at J, with 15 bases between. The CDR3 bases are TGTGCCAGCAGCCTAAACCGTGGTCTCTCTGGAAACACCATATATTTT. Amino acid sequence: CASSLNRGLSGNTIYF.

The J gene is TRBJ2-7, the V gene TRBV7-9, with D possibly matching TRBD1 (5 bases). The length of the CDR3 is 14 residues. V lost 3 bases and J 2 bases, leaving 11 bases between the germline ends. Germline CDR1 SEHNR, CDR2 FQNEAQ (reference sequence). CDR3 DNA: TGTGCCAGCAGCTTTGACAGTTCCGCCTACGAGCAGTACTTC. Translated: CASSFDSSAYEQYF.

This clonotype was seen repeatedly, ten times or more. V is TRBV5-4 and J is TRBJ2-5; 14 bases match TRBD2. The length of the CDR3 is 16 residues. V shed 4 bases, J shed 2 bases, and the junction held 4 bases outside the gene matches. Germline V lookup: CDR1 SGHNT, CDR2 YYREEE (reference sequence). CDR3 DNA sequence: TGTGCCAGCAGCAACCGGACTAGCGGGAGGCAAGAGACCCAGTACTTC. It translates to CASSNRTSGRQETQYF.

This clonotype was detected ten times or more. This rearrangement joins TRBV28 to TRBJ2-5, with 8 bases fitting TRBD1. The CDR3 is 14 amino acids. CDR1 and CDR2 (germline): MDHEN, SYDVKM. With 3 bases clipped from V and 1 base from J, the junction kept 1 base outside the gene matches. The CDR3 here is CASSLDRVQETQYF. The CDR3 DNA reads TGTGCCAGCAGTTTGGACAGGGTCCAAGAGACCCAGTACTTC.

The rearrangement links TRBV10-3 to TRBJ2-7, with D possibly being TRBD2 (6 bases). With 2 bases removed from V and 1 base from J, the gap between germline ends came to 18 bases. Looked up from germline, CDR1 is ENHRY and CDR2 is SYGVKD. The CDR3 is 17 amino acids. CDR3 in amino acids: CAISELAGTAYSYEQYF. CDR3 coding DNA: TGTGCCATCAGTGAGCTGGCGGGGACGGCATATTCCTACGAGCAGTACTTC.

This clonotype was picked up many times. The V call is TRBV5-5, the J call TRBJ1-5; no reliable D call. With 4 bases removed from V and 0 bases from J, the gap between germline ends came to 11 bases. The germline CDR1 and CDR2 sequences are SGHKS and YYEKEE (reference sequence). CDR3 length: 15 residues. CDR3 DNA sequence: TGTGCCAGCAGCCCCGGGATATCTAGCAATCAGCCCCAGCATTTT. Translated: CASSPGISSNQPQHF.

This clonotype showed up many times. The rearrangement joins TRBV9 to TRBJ2-3; D is perhaps TRBD1 (5 bases). Germline V CDR1 and CDR2: SGDLS, YYNGEE. This CDR3 is 13 amino acids long. V lost 0 bases to trimming and J lost 6 bases, with 8 bases between them. For the CDR3, the DNA is TGTGCCAGCAGCGTAGCCCACAGGGATACGCAGTATTTT. This sequence encodes CASSVAHRDTQYF.

This clonotype appeared many times. The rearrangement links TRBV4-3 to TRBJ1-2, with 8 bases matching TRBD1. Germline V lookup: CDR1 LGHNA, CDR2 YSLEER. This CDR3 is built from 16 residues. With V trimmed by 0 bases and J by 4 bases, 7 bases remained unmatched. CDR3 in amino acids: CASSQDLRDRIYGYTF. The DNA for the CDR3 is TGCGCCAGCAGCCAAGATTTGCGGGACAGGATCTATGGCTACACCTTC.

Notes on this clonotype: One end of the junction is discordant with germline, which a read error may explain. This rearrangement joins TRBV20-1 to TRBJ2-1; 8 positions agree with TRBD2. Per germline, CDR1 DFQATT and CDR2 SNEGSKA (reference sequence). The CDR3 runs 15 residues. The DNA for the CDR3 is TGCAGTGCTAGTTTGGACGGGGGGGCCGGGTATGAGCAGCTCTTC. It translates to CSASLDGGAGYEQLF.

The chain couples TRBV20-1 to TRBJ2-3; D is perhaps TRBD2 (6 bases). Between the trimmed V and J ends, which lost 5 bases and 7 bases, there was a span of 22 bases. Germline-derived CDR1 and CDR2 are DFQATT and SNEGSKA (reference sequence). This CDR3 is built from 15 residues. The CDR3 coding sequence is TGCAGTGCTCCCGCGGGGCGGGGTAGTTCAAATACGCAGTATTTT. Protein product: CSAPAGRGSSNTQYF.

This clonotype was seen many times. This sequence joins TRBV6-2 or TRBV6-3 and TRBJ1-1; D call uncertain. The ends were cut back, 4 bases at V and 7 bases at J, with 7 bases in the middle. The CDR3 extends over 11 amino acids. Germline lookup yields CDR1 MNHEY and CDR2 SVGEGT. The CDR3 nucleotides are TGTGCCAGCAGTTGGGCGTATGAAGCTTTCTTT. Translating gives CASSWAYEAFF.

The V gene is TRBV7-9, the J gene TRBJ2-7, with 7 bases fitting TRBD1. The CDR3 sequence is 15 residues long. The V gene's germline CDR1 is SEHNR and CDR2 FQNEAQ (reference sequence). Trimming cost V 5 bases and J 5 bases; bases outside gene matches: 12. Here the CDR3 reads CASSPMKRGHDEQYF. As DNA, the CDR3 is TGTGCCAGCAGCCCTATGAAGAGGGGGCACGACGAGCAGTACTTC.

This clonotype was counted many times. This sequence joins TRBV12-3 or TRBV12-4 and TRBJ1-1, with D perhaps matching TRBD1 (5 bases). Trimming removed 3 bases at V and 1 base at J, with 9 bases between. This CDR3 has 14 amino acids. In DNA, the CDR3 is TGTGCCAGCAGTTTTGGGGGAAGGAACACTGAAGCTTTCTTT. It specifies CASSFGGRNTEAFF.

This clonotype is a singleton in its sample. The chain combines TRBV20-1 with TRBJ1-4; 9 bases match TRBD1. Germline V gene data show CDR1 as DFQATT and CDR2 as SNEGSKA (reference sequence). The V and J ends lost 5 bases and 8 bases, in that order; junction bases with no gene match: 6. This CDR3 comprises 13 residues. The CDR3 DNA is TGCAGTGCTTCCGGGACAGGGAGCGAAAAACTGTTTTTT. Translating gives CSASGTGSEKLFF.

V gene TRBV28 combines with J gene TRBJ1-5; D perhaps matches TRBD1 (6 bases). CDR3 size: 12 residues. V lost 10 bases to trimming and J lost 15 bases, with 22 bases between them. The germline V gene encodes CDR1 MDHEN and CDR2 SYDVKM. The CDR3 reads CATRDRQEVWHF. DNA of the CDR3: TGTGCCACTAGAGACAGGCAAGAGGTATGGCATTTT.

The genes are TRBV18 and TRBJ1-1; D unresolved. There are 14 residues in the CDR3. Germline CDR1 is KGHSH and CDR2 is LQKENI. Trimming removed 3 bases at V and 4 bases at J, with 12 bases between. The CDR3 DNA sequence: TGTGCCAGCTCACCTCTCGGACTGCCCACTGAAGCTTTCTTT. It codes for CASSPLGLPTEAFF.

The rearrangement uses TRBV7-2 and TRBJ1-5, with 8 positions matching TRBD1. Per the germline V gene, CDR1 is SGHTA and CDR2 is FQGNSA. The CDR3 has 15 amino acids. V lost 5 bases to trimming and J lost 4 bases; unmatched junction nucleotides: 7. The CDR3 loop reads CASSPGQGGNQPQHF. As DNA, the CDR3 is TGTGCCAGCAGCCCCGGACAGGGAGGAAATCAGCCCCAGCATTTT.

The V and J genes are TRBV9 and TRBJ2-1; TRBD1 matches 7 bases. V shed 7 bases, J shed 4 bases, and the junction held 11 bases outside the gene matches. Germline V gene data show CDR1 as SGDLS and CDR2 as YYNGEE. This CDR3 is 15 amino acids long. The CDR3 spells CASGIDPGQYNEQFF. In DNA, the CDR3 is TGTGCCAGCGGCATAGACCCGGGACAGTACAATGAGCAGTTCTTC.

This clonotype was observed at least ten times. V usage is TRBV6-4 and J usage is TRBJ2-1, with D possibly being TRBD2 (6 bases). This CDR3 is 14 amino acids long. Germline assignment: CDR1 MRHNA and CDR2 SNTAGT. V shed 0 bases and J shed 4 bases, with 7 bases lying between them. In nucleotides, the CDR3 is TGTGCCAGCAGTGACTCGGGGAGGTACAATGAGCAGTTCTTC. It yields the protein CASSDSGRYNEQFF.

This clonotype was observed many times. V gene TRBV6-1 combines with J gene TRBJ2-1; TRBD1 might be the D (6 bases). The CDR3 consists of 13 residues. The ends were cut back, 3 bases at V and 7 bases at J, with 10 bases in the middle. CDR1 and CDR2 from the germline V gene are MNHNS and SASEGT. The CDR3 protein is CASSEDSPNEQFF. The CDR3 DNA reads as TGTGCCAGCAGTGAGGACAGCCCGAATGAGCAGTTCTTC.

In this sample, this clonotype turned up many times. This chain joins TRBV6-5 and TRBJ1-2; 10 bases agree with TRBD1. The V gene end was trimmed by 5 bases and the J gene end by 4 bases; junction bases not matched to a gene: 7. The CDR3 is 15 residues long. Germline V gives CDR1 MNHEY, CDR2 SVGAGI. This CDR3 is CASSRGTGDGYGYTF. As DNA, the CDR3 is TGTGCCAGCAGTCGGGGGACAGGGGATGGCTATGGCTACACCTTC.

This clonotype was found once. Because the CDR3's place on the DNA is in doubt, the DNA is left out and the CDR3 is given as listed by TCRdb. The J gene is TRBJ1-1, the V gene TRBV7-2; TRBD1, the D gene given by the table, was not confirmed from the DNA. The CDR3 has 21 amino acids, counting both end residues. Germline loops: CDR1 SGHTA, CDR2 FQGNSA. CDR3 sequence: CASSFYICSAREPRENTEAFF.

This clonotype was seen only a few times. This sequence joins TRBV4-1 and TRBJ2-7; 9 bases align to TRBD2. Germline trimming cut 1 base from V and 0 bases from J; bases unmatched to any gene: 22. This CDR3 is 22 amino acids long. Germline V gene lookup returns CDR1 MGHRA and CDR2 YSYEKL. CDR3 nucleotides: TGCGCCAGCAGCCAAGGAGCGGAGCCGGGACTAGCCCTACCTAGTAACTCCTACGAGCAGTACGTC. This encodes CASSQGAEPGLALPSNSYEQYV.

In its sample, this clonotype was seen many times. The chain has TRBV5-8 and TRBJ1-2; D unresolved. This CDR3 has 12 residues. Germline V gives CDR1 SGHTS, CDR2 YDEGEE. The V end lost 0 bases, the J end lost 8 bases, and 8 bases lay between the germline ends. Written as DNA, the CDR3 is TGTGCCAGCAGCTTGGGTGGAATAGGCTACACCTTC. This translates into CASSLGGIGYTF.

As regards this clonotype: An end of the junction does not agree with germline; a read error may underlie this. This sequence joins TRBV20-1 and TRBJ2-1; tentatively, D is TRBD2 (5 bases). This CDR3 region has 14 residues. In germline, CDR1 is DFQATT, CDR2 SNEGSKA (reference sequence). CDR3 coding DNA: TGCGGTGCTAGAGATCTCGGCGGGTACAATGAGCAGTCCTTC. Its protein product is CGARDLGGYNEQSF.